These 26 T cell receptor beta chains were all obtained from the same sample, sequenced in a study of blood T cell repertoires in COVID-19. Produced via immunoSEQ multiplex PCR; TCRdb's table is partial and in-frame only. The data contain some 250,000 clones, roughly 79% of them singletons. Sequences were obtained from peripheral blood. These receptors came from an elderly woman with COVID-19, enrolled during active disease.

The J gene is TRBJ1-5, the V gene TRBV2, with D possibly being TRBD1 (5 bases). Germline lookup yields CDR1 SNHLY and CDR2 FYNNEI. V lost 6 bases and J 6 bases, leaving 12 bases between the germline ends. The CDR3 has 13 residues. The DNA of the CDR3 is TGTGCCAGCAGATTACAGGTGGGTCAGCCCCAGCATTTT. This sequence encodes CASRLQVGQPQHF.

The J gene is TRBJ2-2, the V gene TRBV18; TRBD1 matches at 9 bases. Germline CDR1 and CDR2: KGHSH and LQKENI. The V gene end was trimmed by 0 bases and the J gene end by 4 bases; junction bases not matched to a gene: 3. The CDR3 extends over 16 amino acids. In DNA form, the CDR3 reads TGTGCCAGCTCACCACCGGGACAGGGTTCCACCGGGGAGCTGTTTTTT. Protein sequence: CASSPPGQGSTGELFF.

In DNA form, the CDR3 reads TGTGCCAGCAGTGAGCGTGTTTCCGGCTACACCTTC. Translated: CASSERVSGYTF. The chain employs TRBV6-1 and TRBJ1-2, with D unclear. CDR3 size: 12 residues. The germline V and J ends were trimmed by 3 bases and 8 bases, with 10 bases remaining between them. Per germline, CDR1 MNHNS and CDR2 SASEGT.

The J gene is TRBJ2-7, the V gene TRBV2; 11 bases agree with TRBD2. The V and J ends lost 5 bases and 5 bases, in that order; junction bases with no gene match: 8. CDR1 SNHLY and CDR2 FYNNEI come from the germline V gene. CDR3 length equals 15 residues. The CDR3 is CASSSSGGTLDEQYF. The CDR3, as DNA: TGTGCCAGCAGTTCTAGCGGGGGGACTCTCGACGAGCAGTACTTC. The entire variable domain, with the rest obtained from reference TRBV2 and TRBJ2-7, is as follows: EPEVTQTPSHQVTQMGQEVILRCVPISNHLYFYWYRQILGQKVEFLVSFYNNEISEKSEIFDDQFSVERPDGSNFTLKIRSTKLEDSAMYFCASSSSGGTLDEQYFGPGTRLTVT.

This chain uses TRBV19 with TRBJ2-3; the match to TRBD1 covers 8 bases. With 6 bases clipped from V and 8 bases from J, the junction kept 13 bases outside the gene matches. Germline V gene lookup returns CDR1 LNHDA and CDR2 SQIVND (reference sequence). This CDR3 has 15 amino acids. The DNA of the CDR3 is TGTGCCAGTAGCGGTACAGGGGGGAGACTCGGTACGCAGTATTTT. Its protein is CASSGTGGRLGTQYF.

The rearrangement links TRBV18 to TRBJ2-7; weak D call: TRBD2 (5 bases). V was cut by 4 bases and J by 0 bases, with 7 bases left in between. The V gene's germline CDR1 is KGHSH and CDR2 LQKENI. The length of the CDR3 is 13 residues. The CDR3 nucleotides are TGTGCCAGCTCACGAAGCGGCTCCTACGAGCAGTACTTC. Translated, it gives CASSRSGSYEQYF.

V is TRBV30 and J is TRBJ1-5, with TRBD1 as a possible D gene (6 bases). Per the germline V gene, CDR1 is GTSNPN and CDR2 is SVGIG (reference sequence). Trimming removed 2 bases from V and 4 bases from J, with 12 bases in between. The CDR3 runs to 14 residues. The DNA of the CDR3 is TGTGCCTGGAGTTACGGGACACCAAATCAGCCCCAGCATTTT. Translation: CAWSYGTPNQPQHF.

The chain uses TRBV27 and TRBJ2-1; 10 nucleotides match TRBD1. CDR1 is MNHEY, CDR2 SMNVEV, per germline (reference sequence). V gave up 8 bases and J gave up 7 bases; unmatched junction bases: 14. This CDR3 is built from 16 residues. The CDR3 region has the DNA TGTGCCAGCCGATATAGGGGACAGGGGTTGAGTAATGAGCAGTTCTTC. Protein product: CASRYRGQGLSNEQFF.

This clone was observed a single time. The chain links TRBV7-2 to TRBJ1-6; TRBD1 aligns across 11 bases. Losses at the gene ends were 5 bases for V and 14 bases for J; bases not matched to a gene: 5. Looked up from germline, CDR1 is SGHTA and CDR2 is FQGNSA. The CDR3 has 13 amino acids. For the CDR3, the DNA is TGTGCCAGCAGCGGGACAGGGGGGCCGACCCTCCACTTT. It translates to CASSGTGGPTLHF.

The chain uses TRBV28 and TRBJ2-7; tentatively, D is TRBD1 (5 bases). The ends were cut back, 9 bases at V and 3 bases at J, with 12 bases in the middle. CDR1 is MDHEN, CDR2 SYDVKM, per germline. The length of the CDR3 is 12 residues. The CDR3 DNA reads as TGTGCCAGTCAGGGTTACGGCTACGAGCAGTACTTC. Its protein product is CASQGYGYEQYF.

This rearrangement joins TRBV30 to TRBJ1-3; no firm D call. The CDR3 runs to 12 residues. Germline values: CDR1 GTSNPN, CDR2 SVGIG (reference sequence). Trimming cost V 1 base and J 3 bases, with 4 bases left between them. The CDR3, as DNA: TGTGCCTGGAGTGGAGGTGGAAACACCATATATTTT. Translation: CAWSGGGNTIYF.

The chain couples TRBV7-3 to TRBJ2-5, with TRBD2 identical over 7 bases. This CDR3 contains 12 residues. The V and J ends lost 4 bases and 8 bases, in that order; junction bases with no gene match: 4. CDR1 SGHTA and CDR2 FQGTGA come from the germline V gene. CDR3 sequence (DNA): TGTGCCAGCAGCTCGCCGGGGGGTACCCAGTACTTC. Its protein is CASSSPGGTQYF.

The chain recombines TRBV7-3 with TRBJ2-1, with a weak D call TRBD1 (6 bases). The V and J ends lost 5 bases and 0 bases respectively, with 11 bases between them. From germline, CDR1 is SGHTA and CDR2 FQGTGA. The CDR3 runs to 15 residues. The CDR3 loop reads CASSVNRASYNEQFF. In nucleotides, the CDR3 is TGTGCCAGCAGCGTGAACAGGGCCTCCTACAATGAGCAGTTCTTC. Together with reference TRBV7-3 and TRBJ2-1, the CDR3 gives the full variable domain: GAGVSQTPSNKVTEKGKYVELRCDPISGHTALYWYRQSLGQGPEFLIYFQGTGAADDSGLPNDRFFAVRPEGSVSTLKIQRTERGDSAVYLCASSVNRASYNEQFFGPGTRLTVL.

This clone was picked up one time. The chain has TRBV4-1 and TRBJ2-1; 13 nucleotides match TRBD2. This CDR3 comprises 20 residues. V lost 1 base and J lost 0; bases outside the gene matches: 9. Germline CDR1 is MGHRA and CDR2 is YSYEKL. CDR3 residues: CASSQVGRTSGSPSYNEQFF. The CDR3 coding sequence is TGCGCCAGCAGCCAAGTCGGCCGGACTAGCGGGAGTCCCTCCTACAATGAGCAGTTCTTC.

The gene calls are TRBV6-6 and TRBJ1-1; possibly TRBD1 for D (5 bases). Per germline, CDR1 MNHNY and CDR2 SVGAGI (reference sequence). The CDR3 covers 17 residues. Trimming left V 6 bases short and J 1 base short, with 21 bases between. The CDR3 DNA reads TGTGCCAGCAGCCGATTCCAGCCCTTCGGACAGAACACTGAAGCTTTCTTT. It is translated as CASSRFQPFGQNTEAFF.

J is TRBJ2-1 and V is TRBV3-1 (or the pseudogene TRBV3-2); the match to TRBD2 covers 8 bases. The J segment lost 8 bases and the V segment lost 5 bases, leaving 11 bases of the junction unmatched. The CDR3 extends over 15 amino acids. CDR1 is LGHDT and CDR2 is YNNKEL in the germline V gene (reference sequence). CDR3 region: CASSARRGGPHEQFF. The CDR3 coding sequence is TGTGCCAGCAGCGCCAGACGGGGGGGCCCTCATGAGCAGTTCTTC.

The J gene is TRBJ1-2, the V gene TRBV24-1; D may be TRBD1 (5 bases). The CDR3 length is 14 residues. Germline CDR1 KGHDR, CDR2 SFDVKD. Deletions cut 4 bases from V and 8 bases from J, with 16 bases between. CDR3 nucleotide sequence: TGTGCCACCAGTGACCACGACAGCGTATACGGCTACACCTTC. Its protein product is CATSDHDSVYGYTF.

This clone was picked up a small number of times. The V gene is TRBV14, the J gene TRBJ2-2, with TRBD2 identical over 11 bases. CDR1 and CDR2 from the germline V gene are SGHDN and FVKESK. This CDR3 has 16 amino acids. V was clipped by 2 bases and J by 7 bases; unmatched bases: 6. The CDR3 nucleotides are TGTGCCAGCAGCCAATGGACTGGGACTAGCGGCGGGGAGCTGTTTTTT. Its translation is CASSQWTGTSGGELFF.

The V gene is TRBV27, the J gene TRBJ1-2; 8 bases fit TRBD1. The germline gives CDR1 MNHEY, CDR2 SMNVEV (reference sequence). The V segment lost 5 bases and the J segment 4 bases; nucleotides outside the gene matches: 6. The CDR3 length is 14 residues. The CDR3 loop reads CASSPLTGAYGYTF. The CDR3 DNA reads TGTGCCAGCAGTCCGTTGACAGGGGCCTATGGCTACACCTTC.

The rearrangement joins TRBV5-1 to TRBJ2-2; 11 bases are shared with TRBD2. The CDR3 loop spans 16 amino acids. Germline values: CDR1 SGHRS, CDR2 YFSETQ. J lost 4 bases, V lost 6 bases, and 8 bases had no gene match. CDR3: CASKPNSGRGTGELFF. For the CDR3, the DNA is TGCGCCAGCAAGCCGAATAGCGGGAGGGGCACCGGGGAGCTGTTTTTT.

The rearrangement uses TRBV4-1 and TRBJ1-1; maybe TRBD1 (5 bases). Trimming removed 1 base from V and 2 bases from J, with 11 bases in between. Germline CDR1 MGHRA, CDR2 YSYEKL. The CDR3 runs 15 residues. In nucleotides, the CDR3 is TGCGCCAGCAGCCAAGCTGGGGCAGGAAACACTGAAGCTTTCTTT. It translates to CASSQAGAGNTEAFF.

This chain connects TRBV28 to TRBJ1-1; D uncertain. Trimming cost V 6 bases and J 3 bases, with 8 bases left between them. CDR1 and CDR2 (germline): MDHEN, SYDVKM. The length of the CDR3 is 12 residues. The CDR3 bases are TGTGCCAGCAGCTCCACTTACACTGAAGCTTTCTTT. It codes for CASSSTYTEAFF.

The chain couples TRBV5-1 to TRBJ1-1; TRBD1 is a possible D gene (5 bases). V was shortened by 3 bases and J by 6 bases, with 18 bases between the two germline ends. The CDR3 is 15 residues long. Germline V gene data show CDR1 as SGHRS and CDR2 as YFSETQ. CDR3 in DNA: TGCGCCAGCAGCTCGCGGTGGGGCTCCGACGCTGAAGCTTTCTTT. As protein: CASSSRWGSDAEAFF.

V and J are TRBV5-1 and TRBJ1-1; TRBD1 matches 11 bases. CDR3 size: 14 residues. The germline CDR1 and CDR2 sequences are SGHRS and YFSETQ. Trimming at V came to 4 bases and at J to 3 bases, leaving 2 bases not matched to a gene. The CDR3 is CASSRGQGDTEAFF. CDR3 nucleotide sequence: TGCGCCAGCAGCAGGGGACAGGGGGACACTGAAGCTTTCTTT.

The J gene is TRBJ2-1, the V gene TRBV3-1 (or the pseudogene TRBV3-2); D gene uncertain. Germline V gene sequence: CDR1 LGHDT, CDR2 YNNKEL (reference sequence). The CDR3 covers 15 residues. Trimming stripped 0 bases from V and 7 bases from J, with 13 bases between. The CDR3 loop reads CASSQEGSLRNEQFF. Here the CDR3 DNA reads TGTGCCAGCAGCCAAGAGGGCAGCCTAAGGAATGAGCAGTTCTTC.

The V gene is TRBV7-3, the J gene TRBJ2-3; D is perhaps TRBD2 (6 bases). V was shortened by 5 bases and J by 6 bases, with 12 bases between the two germline ends. Germline values: CDR1 SGHTA, CDR2 FQGTGA. The CDR3 totals 13 residues. CDR3 region: CASSRGTTDTQYF. The DNA for the CDR3 is TGTGCCAGCAGCCGGGGGACGACGGATACGCAGTATTTT.